The entry below describes one T cell receptor (beta chain). This clonotype has ten or more counts. Its antigen remains undetermined. Per-base quality was not reported, and no clone a single base away is much larger than it. All donors were healthy Caucasians. Miltenyi CD45RO+ enrichment and human naive T-cell isolation kits were used to isolate memory (CD45RO+) and naive T cells from PBMC. The sample originates from a study of identical twins (dated by TCRdb to 2016 to 2017). As for the study more broadly: TCR alpha and beta repertoires from monozygotic twins, unrelated adults of various ages and cord blood were deep-sequenced to test whether fetal clonotypes persist. To rule out contamination, replicate twin experiments were performed at different times with different library preparation protocols. What the work shows at the level of the full study, not this receptor alone: Because the same donors could not be followed over many years, conclusions were based on cross-sectional statistical analysis. In monozygotic twins, out-of-frame TCR alpha sharing was systematically underestimated by recombination models, although the models agreed with sharing between unrelated individuals. Excess twin sharing in beta out-of-frame sequences was weaker because fewer shared sequences lowered the signal-to-noise ratio. Compared with coincidental sharing between unrelated individuals, an excess of low generation-probability sequences was observed among out-of-frame TCR alpha sequences shared between twins. Abundant cord blood beta clonotypes had fewer insertions, young adult naive repertoires showed a similar but weaker trend, and memory repertoires showed no such trend. Zero-insertion analyses could be partly confounded by invariant T cells such as MAIT and iNKT, although diverse VJ usage argued against such confounding for most clonotypes.

The germline V end is reduced by 6 bases and the J end by 5 bases; junction bases left unmatched: 11. Including the terminal cysteine and phenylalanine, the CDR3 comprises 14 residues. Only the CDR3 part of the read is kept: 42 bases, read in frame from the first base. CDR1 DFQATT and CDR2 SNEGSKA were looked up in the germline V gene (reference sequence). Preparation of the library involved 5' RACE. Sequencer: Illumina HiSeq 2000. Template switching introduced a universal primer binding site; the final cDNA contained a unique molecular identifier, enabling accurate counting of TCR cDNA molecules. First-strand cDNA for TCR alpha and beta chains was synthesized from specific primers in the conserved constant-segment region. Each cDNA library was double barcoded, with a SMART-Mk sample barcode plus Illumina barcodes, to control for contamination. TruSeq adapter sequences and Illumina sample barcodes were added in two successive PCR steps. The TCR alpha and beta cDNA libraries were sequenced on the Illumina HiSeq platform using custom primers. The source study handled its data this way. Unique molecular identifiers were extracted from raw reads with MiGEC, and CDR3 positions were determined with MiXCR. For each individual, recombination models were inferred using an EM algorithm with the repgenHMM and IGoR tools. The analysis of shared clonotypes was done with the tcR package in R, with sharing normalized by the product of cloneset sizes. Out-of-frame nonproductive sequences were analyzed to study raw recombination free of thymic and clonal selection effects. TCRdb itself trimmed the public reads at Q25 with fastp, ran MiXCR and retained productive beta chains. Every entry covers one CDR3 protein and lists the most common genes and DNA from its rows. The V and J calls come from TCRdb's annotation, not from the publication. Counted in this sample were 100,000 or so distinct CDR3 sequences; about 6% of them appeared once. Less than 15% of the sample rests with the top ten.

The sample was memory T cells sorted from blood. The sample's cell subset or site label is to be understood as: CD45RO+ enriched T cells. Recombination joined TRBV20-1 with TRBJ2-3; 7 nucleotides in the junction match TRBD2. The origin of this receptor is a woman aged 50 to 60 in good health. The DNA reads as follows: TGCAGTGCAAAGCGGGAACTCACCGGAGATACGCAGTATTTT. The translation is CSAKRELTGDTQYF.